This is a list of T cell receptor beta chains from one sample in a study of shared clonotypes between healthy human individuals. Using immunoSEQ multiplex PCR, the repertoire was profiled, and TCRdb retains in-frame clones only, with some absent. The sample has about 2 million clones, approximately 95% seen once. Sequenced: naive CD4+ T cells sorted from blood. The source of these receptors is a man aged 18 to 35 in good health. Each CDR3 is given with its conserved first and last residue. The D gene is left open where the match is weak.

v_gene	d_gene	j_gene	CDR3aa	CDR3nt
TRBV30	TRBD1	TRBJ1-1	CAWAGGWETEAFF	TGTGCCTGGGCAGGGGGATGGGAAACTGAAGCTTTCTTT
TRBV18	TRBD1	TRBJ2-3	CASSPLYGGQSTDTQYF	TGTGCCAGCTCACCCCTCTATGGGGGACAGTCCACAGATACGCAGTATTTT
TRBV7-2	.	TRBJ2-7	CASSLPNSYEQYF	TGTGCCAGCAGCTTGCCTAACAGCTACGAGCAGTACTTC
TRBV5-4	TRBD2	TRBJ2-1	CASRLAGDYNEQFF	TGTGCCAGCAGACTAGCGGGAGACTACAATGAGCAGTTCTTC
TRBV18	TRBD2	TRBJ2-3	CASSRIPSGGAGDTQYF	TGTGCCAGCTCACGCATACCAAGCGGGGGGGCCGGAGATACGCAGTATTTT
TRBV9	.	TRBJ1-1	CASSPLWGDSEAFF	TGTGCCAGCAGCCCTTTGTGGGGGGATTCTGAAGCTTTCTTT
TRBV30	.	TRBJ2-3	CAWSGQVDTQYF	TGTGCCTGGAGTGGCCAAGTAGATACGCAGTATTTT
TRBV11-2	TRBD2	TRBJ2-1	CASSATSGSYNEQFF	TGTGCCAGCAGCGCGACTAGCGGGAGTTACAATGAGCAGTTCTTC
TRBV6-1	.	TRBJ1-3	CASRILTGNTIYF	TGTGCCAGCAGAATACTCACAGGAAACACCATATATTTT
TRBV9	TRBD1	TRBJ1-3	CASSVGPGGQASGNTIYF	TGTGCCAGCAGCGTAGGACCGGGGGGACAGGCCTCTGGAAACACCATATATTTT
TRBV5-6	TRBD1	TRBJ1-2	CASSIDRGIYGYTF	TGTGCCAGCAGCATTGACAGGGGAATCTATGGCTACACCTTC
TRBV21-1	.	TRBJ2-5	CASSKGGTGFQETQYF	TGTGCCAGCAGCAAGGGGGGGACAGGATTCCAAGAGACCCAGTACTTC
TRBV18	TRBD1	TRBJ2-5	CASSPGTAQETQYF	TGTGCCAGCTCACCCGGGACAGCTCAAGAGACCCAGTACTTC
TRBV4-2	.	TRBJ2-6	CASSQDRGGSGANVLTF	TGTGCCAGCAGCCAAGATAGGGGAGGCTCTGGGGCCAACGTCCTGACTTTC
TRBV12-2	.	TRBJ2-2	CASRLEVGRGGTGELFF	TGTGCAAGTCGCTTAGAGGTGGGGAGAGGAGGGACCGGGGAGCTGTTTTTT
TRBV27	TRBD2	TRBJ2-1	CASSPGLAGHDEQFF	TGTGCCAGCAGCCCGGGACTAGCGGGACACGATGAGCAGTTCTTC